The 23 T cell receptor beta chains presented below share a single source sample, sequenced in a study of monozygotic twins with inflammatory bowel disease. TCRdb processed the 5' RACE reads again and assigns one entry to each CDR3 protein, with no DNA. This sample's table reports some 200,000 distinct CDR3 sequences. Material: blood. The receptors stem from a human donor with ulcerative colitis or Crohn's disease, or a healthy co-twin of an affected twin (not recorded which).

The chain uses TRBV11-2 and TRBJ1-1; the D call of TRBD1 rests on TCRdb alone, since no DNA is present to check it. Germline V gene data show CDR1 as SGHAT and CDR2 as FQNNGV. This CDR3 has 13 residues. CDR3 sequence: CASSLQGTTEAFF.

The chain joins TRBV10-1 to TRBJ2-5; checking the TCRdb D call of TRBD1 is not possible without DNA. The CDR3 totals 15 residues. Germline V gives CDR1 WNHNN, CDR2 SYGVQD (reference sequence). CDR3 residues: CASSAGTGGMKTQYF.

V usage is TRBV3-1 and J usage is TRBJ1-1; the D call from TCRdb, TRBD1, cannot be confirmed without DNA. The CDR3 sequence is 14 residues long. Germline V gene lookup returns CDR1 LGHDT and CDR2 YNNKEL (reference sequence). CDR3 sequence: CASSQGGQGHEAFF.

CDR3 region: CASSEGREVGEKLFF. The rearrangement links TRBV6-1 to TRBJ1-4. The germline V gene encodes CDR1 MNHNS and CDR2 SASEGT. This CDR3 region has 15 residues.

The CDR3 loop is CASRGGTNGGSTDTQYF. The V and J genes are TRBV6-1 and TRBJ2-3; TCRdb gives TRBD2 as the D gene, but with no DNA this cannot be confirmed. The CDR3 covers 17 residues. The V gene's germline CDR1 is MNHNS and CDR2 SASEGT.

This chain connects TRBV29-1 to TRBJ1-3. Germline CDR1 is SQVTM and CDR2 is ANQGSEA. There are 12 residues in the CDR3. The CDR3 loop reads CSVDARDNTIYF.

The CDR3 spells CASSSTSGGDYTQYF. The rearrangement links TRBV7-9 to TRBJ2-3; TCRdb indicates TRBD2, and absent DNA this call remains unverified. Germline CDR1 is SEHNR and CDR2 is FQNEAQ (reference sequence). This CDR3 spans 15 amino acids.

The chain's CDR3 is CASSVDRGYGYTF. The chain has TRBV7-2 and TRBJ1-2; the TCRdb call, TRBD1, lacks DNA for checking. Germline loops: CDR1 SGHTA, CDR2 FQGNSA. The CDR3 runs 13 residues.

The V and J genes are TRBV4-1 and TRBJ2-7; as DNA is missing, the TRBD1 call by TCRdb cannot be tested. Germline loops: CDR1 MGHRA, CDR2 YSYEKL. This CDR3 has 14 amino acids. The CDR3 sequence is CASSQGTVRNEQYF.

The chain has TRBV5-4 and TRBJ2-3. The CDR3 spans 16 residues. Germline V gene lookup returns CDR1 SGHNT and CDR2 YYREEE (reference sequence). The CDR3 spells CASSFDFGASTDTQYF.

The rearrangement joins TRBV11-2 to TRBJ2-1; TCRdb's assignment of TRBD2 cannot be checked, as there is no DNA. Germline CDR1 is SGHAT and CDR2 is FQNNGV. This CDR3 is 16 amino acids long. CDR3 loop: CASSFLAGGPGNEQFF.

The chain has TRBV9 and TRBJ2-3; lacking DNA, the TRBD2 call made by TCRdb goes unchecked. CDR1 and CDR2 from the germline V gene are SGDLS and YYNGEE. The CDR3 contains 14 residues. The CDR3 spells CASSVRGGTDTQYF.

V usage is TRBV12-3 or TRBV12-4 and J usage is TRBJ1-1; TCRdb's assignment of TRBD1 cannot be checked, as there is no DNA. The CDR3 has 16 residues. This CDR3 is CASSPPNRAVDTEAFF.

This sequence joins TRBV20-1 and TRBJ2-3; TCRdb outputs TRBD2, but without DNA this stays unchecked. Germline V gene lookup returns CDR1 DFQATT and CDR2 SNEGSKA (reference sequence). The CDR3 runs 15 residues. CDR3 protein: CSARDAGKSTDTQYF.

V and J are TRBV7-7 and TRBJ2-3. The germline V gene has CDR1 SSHAT and CDR2 FNYEAQ (reference sequence). CDR3 length equals 14 residues. CDR3 protein: CASSPTSTLDTQYF.

The V and J genes are TRBV5-1 and TRBJ2-7; TCRdb selects TRBD2, and the lack of DNA leaves this call unchecked. CDR3 length: 14 residues. CDR1 and CDR2 from the germline V gene are SGHRS and YFSETQ. The CDR3 loop is CASSRFGETGEQYF.

The chain uses TRBV12-3 or TRBV12-4 and TRBJ1-5; TCRdb names TRBD1, which stays unverified in the absence of DNA. The CDR3 is 12 amino acids. The CDR3 loop reads CASSLSPRPQHF.

This rearrangement joins TRBV20-1 to TRBJ2-1; absent DNA, TCRdb's TRBD1 call cannot be checked. CDR3 length: 15 amino acids. The germline gives CDR1 DFQATT, CDR2 SNEGSKA (reference sequence). CDR3 protein: CSATHAGSQGDEQFF.

V usage is TRBV29-1 and J usage is TRBJ2-7; TCRdb calls TRBD1, which cannot be checked without DNA. The CDR3 sequence is 11 residues long. Per germline, CDR1 SQVTM and CDR2 ANQGSEA. The CDR3 sequence is CSFRGAYEQYF.

The chain is built from TRBV7-9 and TRBJ1-1. The CDR3 totals 15 residues. CDR1 SEHNR and CDR2 FQNEAQ come from the germline V gene (reference sequence). CDR3 protein: CASSPTGRMNTEAFF. Complete variable domain (other parts from reference TRBV7-9 and TRBJ1-1): DTGVSQNPRHKITKRGQNVTFRCDPISEHNRLYWYRQTLGQGPEFLTYFQNEAQLEKSRLLSDRFSAERPKGSFSTLEIQRTEQGDSAMYLCASSPTGRMNTEAFFGQGTRLTVV.

J is TRBJ1-2 and V is TRBV29-1. The CDR3 totals 13 residues. The germline CDR1 and CDR2 sequences are SQVTM and ANQGSEA. CDR3 residues: CSVEEGGEYGYTF. The full variable domain, its missing parts supplied by reference TRBV29-1 and TRBJ1-2, is SAVISQKPSRDICQRGTSLTIQCQVDSQVTMMFWYRQQPGQSLTLIATANQGSEATYESGFVIDKFPISRPNLTFSTLTVSNMSPEDSSIYLCSVEEGGEYGYTFGSGTRLTVV.

The chain employs TRBV5-8 and TRBJ1-5. CDR3 length equals 14 residues. In germline, CDR1 is SGHTS, CDR2 YDEGEE. The CDR3 reads CASTSITPNQPQHF.

V is TRBV21-1 and J is TRBJ2-1; TCRdb indicates TRBD2, and absent DNA this call remains unverified. TRBV21-1 is noted as a pseudogene. This CDR3 has 15 amino acids. The CDR3 is CASSTPGLVTGEQFF.